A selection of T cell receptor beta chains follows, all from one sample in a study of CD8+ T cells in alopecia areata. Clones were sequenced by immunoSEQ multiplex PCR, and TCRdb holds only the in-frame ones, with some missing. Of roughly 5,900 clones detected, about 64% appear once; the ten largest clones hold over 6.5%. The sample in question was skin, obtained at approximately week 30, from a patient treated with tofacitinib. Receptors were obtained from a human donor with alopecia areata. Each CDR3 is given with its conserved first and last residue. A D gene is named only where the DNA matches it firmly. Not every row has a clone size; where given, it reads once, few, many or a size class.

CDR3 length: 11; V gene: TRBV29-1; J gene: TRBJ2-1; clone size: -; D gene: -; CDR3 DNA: TGCAGCGTTGAGCAGTACAATGAGCAGTTCTTC; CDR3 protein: CSVEQYNEQFF
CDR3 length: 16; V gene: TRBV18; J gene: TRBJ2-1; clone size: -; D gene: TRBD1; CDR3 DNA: TGTGCCAGCTCACCTAGGACAGGACAGTCCTACAATGAGCAGTTCTTC; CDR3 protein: CASSPRTGQSYNEQFF
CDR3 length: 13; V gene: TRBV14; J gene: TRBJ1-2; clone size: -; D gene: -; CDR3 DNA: TGTGCCAGCAGCCCCTGGGGCAGCTATGGCTACACCTTC; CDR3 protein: CASSPWGSYGYTF
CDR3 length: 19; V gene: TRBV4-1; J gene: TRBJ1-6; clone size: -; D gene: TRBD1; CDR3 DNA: TGCGCCAGCAGCCAAGAATACGGCAGGGACAGCTCCTATAATTCACCCCTCCACTTT; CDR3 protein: CASSQEYGRDSSYNSPLHF
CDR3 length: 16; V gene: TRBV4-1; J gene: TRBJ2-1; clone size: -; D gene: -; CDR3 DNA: TGCGCCAGCAGCCAGCTAGATCTGATCTCCTACAATGAGCAGTTCTTC; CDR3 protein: CASSQLDLISYNEQFF
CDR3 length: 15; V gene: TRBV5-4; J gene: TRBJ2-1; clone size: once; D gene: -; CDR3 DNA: TGTGCCAGCAGCTTGGCTTGGCTCTCCTACAATGAGCAGTTCTTC; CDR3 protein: CASSLAWLSYNEQFF
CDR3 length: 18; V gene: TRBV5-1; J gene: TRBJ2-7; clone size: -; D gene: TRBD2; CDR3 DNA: TGCGCCAGCAGCGCGGGACTAGCGGGATTGGCGAGTTCCTACGAGCAGTACTTC; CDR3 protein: CASSAGLAGLASSYEQYF
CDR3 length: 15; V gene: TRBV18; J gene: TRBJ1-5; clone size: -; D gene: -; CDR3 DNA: TGTGCCAGCTCATCCGACTACAGATCCAATCAGCCCCAGCATTTT; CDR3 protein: CASSSDYRSNQPQHF
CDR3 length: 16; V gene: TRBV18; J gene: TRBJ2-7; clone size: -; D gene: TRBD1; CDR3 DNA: TGTGCCAGCTCACCTACCGGGACAGGGGGTCTGGGGGAGCAGTACTTC; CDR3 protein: CASSPTGTGGLGEQYF
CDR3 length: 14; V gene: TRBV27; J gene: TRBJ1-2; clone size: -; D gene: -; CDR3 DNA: TGTGCCAGCACCGATTTGAGGACGGGCTATGGCTACACCTTC; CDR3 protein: CASTDLRTGYGYTF
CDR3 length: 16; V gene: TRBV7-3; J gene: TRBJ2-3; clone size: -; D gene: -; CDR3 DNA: TGTGCCAGCAGCCTCAATAGACTAGGGGCGGGAGATACGCAGTATTTT; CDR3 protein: CASSLNRLGAGDTQYF
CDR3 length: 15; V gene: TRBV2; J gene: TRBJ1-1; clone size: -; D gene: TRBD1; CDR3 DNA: TGTGCCAGCAGTCATTCCCGGGACAGCGGGACTGAAGCTTTCTTT; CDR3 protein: CASSHSRDSGTEAFF
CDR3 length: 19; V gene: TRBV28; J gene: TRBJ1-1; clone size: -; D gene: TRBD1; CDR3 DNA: TGTGCCAGCAGTTTATTTCCCTTTCTTTTAGACAGGGGGCGCGGTGAAGCTTTCTTT; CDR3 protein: CASSLFPFLLDRGRGEAFF
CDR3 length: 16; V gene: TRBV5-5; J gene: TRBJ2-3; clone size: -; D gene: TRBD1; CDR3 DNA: TGTGCCAGCAGCTTGATTGACAGGGGCGAAACAGATACGCAGTATTTT; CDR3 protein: CASSLIDRGETDTQYF
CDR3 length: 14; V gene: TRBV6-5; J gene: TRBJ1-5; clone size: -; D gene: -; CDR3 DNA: TGTGCCAGCAGAGACTATATGGGCAATCAGCCCCAGCATTTT; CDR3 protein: CASRDYMGNQPQHF
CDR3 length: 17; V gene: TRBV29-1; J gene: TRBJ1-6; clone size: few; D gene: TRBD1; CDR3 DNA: TGCAGCGTCCCGGGACAGGGGAAGGGGTCCTATAATTCACCCCTCCACTTT; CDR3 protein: CSVPGQGKGSYNSPLHF
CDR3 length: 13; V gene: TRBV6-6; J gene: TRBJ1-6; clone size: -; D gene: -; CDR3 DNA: TGTGCCAGCACCACACTAGATAATTCACCCCTCCACTTT; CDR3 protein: CASTTLDNSPLHF
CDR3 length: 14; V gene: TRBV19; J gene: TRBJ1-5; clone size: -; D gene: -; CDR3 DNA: TGTGCCAGTACCTTCGGGAGTAGCAATCAGCCCCAGCATTTT; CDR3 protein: CASTFGSSNQPQHF
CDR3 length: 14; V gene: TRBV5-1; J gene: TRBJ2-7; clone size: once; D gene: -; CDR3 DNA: TGCGCCAGCAGCTTGACGGGGGTCACCTACGAGCAGTACTTC; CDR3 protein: CASSLTGVTYEQYF
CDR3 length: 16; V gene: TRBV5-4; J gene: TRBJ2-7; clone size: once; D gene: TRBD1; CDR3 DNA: TGTGCCAGCAGCTTGTCGTTCGGGACAGGGTTCTACGAGCAGTACTTC; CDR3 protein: CASSLSFGTGFYEQYF
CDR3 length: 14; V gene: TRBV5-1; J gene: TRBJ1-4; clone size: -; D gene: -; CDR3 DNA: TGCGCCAGCAGCTTTGACCAGGGATACGAAAAACTGTTTTTT; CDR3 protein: CASSFDQGYEKLFF
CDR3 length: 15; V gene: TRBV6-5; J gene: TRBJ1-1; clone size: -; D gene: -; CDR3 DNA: TGTGCCAGCAGTGCGACGCCGGGGGTATTCGCTGAAGCTTTCTTT; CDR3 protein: CASSATPGVFAEAFF
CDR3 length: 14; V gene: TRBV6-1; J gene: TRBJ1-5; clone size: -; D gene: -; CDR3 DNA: TGTGCCAGCAGCCAAAGGGGGGGCAATCAGCCCCAGCATTTT; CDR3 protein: CASSQRGGNQPQHF
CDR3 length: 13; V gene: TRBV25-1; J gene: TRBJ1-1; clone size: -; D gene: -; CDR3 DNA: TGTGCCATACCGGGGGGCCGAATCACTGAAGCTTTCTTT; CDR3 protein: CAIPGGRITEAFF
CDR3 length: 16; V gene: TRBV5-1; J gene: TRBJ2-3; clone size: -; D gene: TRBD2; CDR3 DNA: TGCGCCAGCACCCTCCGAGAAGCGGGGGAATCAGATACGCAGTATTTT; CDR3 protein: CASTLREAGESDTQYF
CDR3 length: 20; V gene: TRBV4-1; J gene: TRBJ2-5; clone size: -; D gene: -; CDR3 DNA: TGCGCCAGCAGCCCGCTGGGCCTGCGGGGACGGGACCCCATACAAGAGACCCAGTACTTC; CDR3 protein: CASSPLGLRGRDPIQETQYF
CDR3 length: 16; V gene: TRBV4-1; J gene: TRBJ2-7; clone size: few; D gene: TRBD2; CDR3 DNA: TGCGCCAGCAGCCTAGCTCGGACTAGCCGATCCTACGAGCAGTACTTC; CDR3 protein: CASSLARTSRSYEQYF
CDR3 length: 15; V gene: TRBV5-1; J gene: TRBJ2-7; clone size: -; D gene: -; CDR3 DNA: TGCGCCAGCACTATAGGGGCAGGGTACTACTACGAGCAGTACTTC; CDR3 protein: CASTIGAGYYYEQYF
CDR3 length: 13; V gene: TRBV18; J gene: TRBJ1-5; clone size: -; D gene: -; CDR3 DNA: TGTGCCAGCTCACCCAGGGAGGCACAGCCCCAGCATTTT; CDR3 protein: CASSPREAQPQHF
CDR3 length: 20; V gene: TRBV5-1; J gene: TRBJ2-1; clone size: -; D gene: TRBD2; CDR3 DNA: TGCGCCAGCAGCTTGGCCCGGCTAGCGGGAGGGCCTAACTCCTACAATGAGCAGTTCTTC; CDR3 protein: CASSLARLAGGPNSYNEQFF
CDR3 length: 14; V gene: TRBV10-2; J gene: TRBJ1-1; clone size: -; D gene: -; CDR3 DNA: TGCGCCAGCATCTCTCGCAGCCCGAACACTGAAGCTTTCTTT; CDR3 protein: CASISRSPNTEAFF
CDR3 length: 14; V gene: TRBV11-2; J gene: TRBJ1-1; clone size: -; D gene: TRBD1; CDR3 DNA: TGTGCCAGCAGCCGCGGACAGGGTTCCAGGTGGGCTTTCTTT; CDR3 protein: CASSRGQGSRWAFF
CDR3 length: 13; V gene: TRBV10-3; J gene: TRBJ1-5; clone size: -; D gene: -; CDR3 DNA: TGTGCCATCACCGCCATCGTGGGTCAGCCCCAGCATTTT; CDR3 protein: CAITAIVGQPQHF
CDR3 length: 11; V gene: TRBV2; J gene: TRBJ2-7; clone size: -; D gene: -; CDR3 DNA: TGTGCCAGCAGCGCCCGGTCCGAGCAGTACTTC; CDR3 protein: CASSARSEQYF
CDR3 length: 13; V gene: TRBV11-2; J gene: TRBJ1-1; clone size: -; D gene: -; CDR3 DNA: TGTGCCAGCAGCGGGACATTGAACACTGAAGCTTTCTTT; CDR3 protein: CASSGTLNTEAFF
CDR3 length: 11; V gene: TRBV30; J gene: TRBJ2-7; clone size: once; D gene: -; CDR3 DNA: TGTGCCTGGAGTGCAACCACTGAGCAGTACTTC; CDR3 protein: CAWSATTEQYF
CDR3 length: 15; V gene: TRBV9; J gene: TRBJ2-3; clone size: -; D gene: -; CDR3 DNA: TGTGCCAGCAGCTCACCACTAGTAACAAAGGATACGCAGTATTTT; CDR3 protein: CASSSPLVTKDTQYF
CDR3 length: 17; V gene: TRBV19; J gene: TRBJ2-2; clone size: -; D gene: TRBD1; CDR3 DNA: TGTGCCAGTAGTATACTTCGCCGGGACAGGGGAACCGGGGAGCTGTTTTTT; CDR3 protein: CASSILRRDRGTGELFF
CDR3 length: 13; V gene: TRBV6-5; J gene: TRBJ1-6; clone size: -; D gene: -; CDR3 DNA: TGTGCCACCAGGGGACCCTATAATTCACCCCTCCACTTT; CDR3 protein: CATRGPYNSPLHF
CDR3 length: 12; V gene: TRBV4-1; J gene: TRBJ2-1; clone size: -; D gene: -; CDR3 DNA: TGCGCCAGCAACCAAGAGGGGGATGAGCAGTTCTTC; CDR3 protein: CASNQEGDEQFF
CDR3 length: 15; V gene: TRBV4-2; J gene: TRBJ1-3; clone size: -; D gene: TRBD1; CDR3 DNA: TGTGCCAGCAGCCACCCTGGACAGGCTGGAAACACCATATATTTT; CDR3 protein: CASSHPGQAGNTIYF
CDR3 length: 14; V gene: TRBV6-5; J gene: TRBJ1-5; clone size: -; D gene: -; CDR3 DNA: TGTGCCAGCCGGTCGGGGGGCGAGGGTCAGCCCCAGCATTTT; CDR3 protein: CASRSGGEGQPQHF
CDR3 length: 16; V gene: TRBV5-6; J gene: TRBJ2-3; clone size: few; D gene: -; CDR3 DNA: TGTGCCAGCAGCCTCCCGGGAGGCAGGGGCGCAGATACGCAGTATTTT; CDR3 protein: CASSLPGGRGADTQYF
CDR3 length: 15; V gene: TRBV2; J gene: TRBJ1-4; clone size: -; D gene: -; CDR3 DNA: TGTGCCAGCAGTGAAGCATACAACCCCTGGGAAAAACTGTTTTTT; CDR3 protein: CASSEAYNPWEKLFF
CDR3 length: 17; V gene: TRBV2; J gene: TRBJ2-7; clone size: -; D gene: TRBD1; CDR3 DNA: TGTGCCAGCAGGGATACGGGACAGCGATCCTCCAACTACGAGCAGTACTTC; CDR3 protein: CASRDTGQRSSNYEQYF
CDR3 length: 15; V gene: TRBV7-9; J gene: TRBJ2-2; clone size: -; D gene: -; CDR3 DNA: TGTGCCAGCAGCTTAGCGTGGGAGAACACCGGGGAGCTGTTTTTT; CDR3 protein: CASSLAWENTGELFF
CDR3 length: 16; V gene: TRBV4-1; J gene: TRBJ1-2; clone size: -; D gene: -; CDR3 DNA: TGCGCCAGCAGCCAAGATATCTCAGGGAGTAACTATGGCTACACCTTC; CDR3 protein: CASSQDISGSNYGYTF
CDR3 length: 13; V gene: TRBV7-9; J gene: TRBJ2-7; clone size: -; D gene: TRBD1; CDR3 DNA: TGTGCCAGCAGCTCGGACAGGGTCCACGAGCAGTACTTC; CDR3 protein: CASSSDRVHEQYF
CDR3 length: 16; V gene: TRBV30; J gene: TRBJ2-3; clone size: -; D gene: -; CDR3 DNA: TGTGCCTGGGAGGGGAAGGGGAGGAGGAACACAGATACGCAGTATTTT; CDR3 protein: CAWEGKGRRNTDTQYF
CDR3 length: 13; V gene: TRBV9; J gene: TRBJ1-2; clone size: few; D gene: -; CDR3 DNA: TGTGCCAGCAGCGTAGATCAGGGGTATGGCTACACCTTC; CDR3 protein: CASSVDQGYGYTF
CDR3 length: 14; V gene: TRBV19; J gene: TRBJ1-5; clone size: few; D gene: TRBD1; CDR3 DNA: TGTGCCAGTAGTATGGGGACAGGGTATCAGCCCCAGCATTTT; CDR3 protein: CASSMGTGYQPQHF
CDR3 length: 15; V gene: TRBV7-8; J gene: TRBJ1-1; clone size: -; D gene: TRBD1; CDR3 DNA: TGTGCCAGCAGCTTAGGAAGAGGGGGCGACACTGAAGCTTTCTTT; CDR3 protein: CASSLGRGGDTEAFF
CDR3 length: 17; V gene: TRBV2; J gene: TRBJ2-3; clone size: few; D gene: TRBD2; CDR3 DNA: TGTGCCAGCAGTGAGAGACTAGCGGGGGACTTCACAGATACGCAGTATTTT; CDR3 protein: CASSERLAGDFTDTQYF
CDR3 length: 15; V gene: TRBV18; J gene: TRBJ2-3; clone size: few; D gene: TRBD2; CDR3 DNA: TGTGCCAGCTCACCCAAGGGACTAGCTACAGATACGCAGTATTTT; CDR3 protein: CASSPKGLATDTQYF